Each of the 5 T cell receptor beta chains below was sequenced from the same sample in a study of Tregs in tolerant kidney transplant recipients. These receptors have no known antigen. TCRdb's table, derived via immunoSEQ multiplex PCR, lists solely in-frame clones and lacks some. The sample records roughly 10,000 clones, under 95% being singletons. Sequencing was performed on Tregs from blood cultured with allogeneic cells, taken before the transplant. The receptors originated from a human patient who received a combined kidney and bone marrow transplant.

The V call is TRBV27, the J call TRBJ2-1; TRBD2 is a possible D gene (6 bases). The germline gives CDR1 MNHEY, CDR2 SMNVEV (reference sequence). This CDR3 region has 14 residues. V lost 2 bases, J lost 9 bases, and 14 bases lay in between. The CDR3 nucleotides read TGTGCCAGCAGTTTAAGGTCTAGCGCTCCTGAGCAGTTCTTC. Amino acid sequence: CASSLRSSAPEQFF.

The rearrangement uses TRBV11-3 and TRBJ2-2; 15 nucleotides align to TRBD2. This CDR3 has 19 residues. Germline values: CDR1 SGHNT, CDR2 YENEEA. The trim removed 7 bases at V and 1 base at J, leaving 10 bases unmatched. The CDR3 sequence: CASKVGGLAGGRNTGELFF. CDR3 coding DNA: TGTGCCAGCAAAGTAGGGGGACTAGCGGGAGGACGGAACACCGGGGAGCTGTTTTTT.

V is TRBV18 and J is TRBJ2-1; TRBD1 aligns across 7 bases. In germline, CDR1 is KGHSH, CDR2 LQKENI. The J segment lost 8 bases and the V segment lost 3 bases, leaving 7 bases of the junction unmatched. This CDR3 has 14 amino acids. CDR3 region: CASSPRITGDEQFF. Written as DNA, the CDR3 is TGTGCCAGCTCACCGAGAATTACAGGGGATGAGCAGTTCTTC.

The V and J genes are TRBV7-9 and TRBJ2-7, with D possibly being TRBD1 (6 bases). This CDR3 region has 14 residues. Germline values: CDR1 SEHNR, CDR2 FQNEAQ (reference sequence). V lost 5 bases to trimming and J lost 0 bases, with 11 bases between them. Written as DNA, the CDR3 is TGTGCCAGCAGCCCCGGGGACATCTCCTACGAGCAGTACTTC. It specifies CASSPGDISYEQYF.

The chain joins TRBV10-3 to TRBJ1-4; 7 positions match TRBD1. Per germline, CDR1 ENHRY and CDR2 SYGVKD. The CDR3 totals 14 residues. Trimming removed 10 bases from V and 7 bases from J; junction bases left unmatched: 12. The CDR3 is CATRGDRSSEKLFF. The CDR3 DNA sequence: TGTGCCACCAGGGGGGATCGGTCGAGTGAAAAACTGTTTTTT.